This paragraph reports one T cell receptor (beta chain). It lacks a known antigen. No quality values exist for individual bases; no much larger clone is one base distant. The data derive from a study of T cells in Graves' hyperthyroidism and ophthalmopathy (dated by TCRdb to between 2018 and 2021). Context from the whole study: Peripheral blood was sampled at the time of initial diagnosis, prior to any treatment. Following sampling, methimazole starting at 30 mg daily was given to hyperthyroidism patients, and high-dose intravenous methylprednisolone was given to ophthalmopathy patients. The approximately 100 discovery patients were randomly split 7:3 into training and test sets. The paper reports TCR Vbeta CDR3 sequencing of approximately 140 peripheral blood samples: approximately 41 ophthalmopathy, around 80 hyperthyroidism and around 17 progressor patients. TCR V-J signatures able to tell the groups apart were searched for in a discovery cohort of 100 patients, of whom more than 40 had Graves' ophthalmopathy and 55 to 60 had stable Graves' hyperthyroidism. The study also compared thyroid tissue and blood T-cell repertoires from more than 5 Graves' hyperthyroidism patients. Whether ophthalmopathy could be predicted prospectively was tested in an independent validation cohort made up of about 18 hyperthyroidism patients plus 17 patients who later progressed to ophthalmopathy.

Hyperthyroidism patients were newly diagnosed, had a disease duration of under 2 months, and were aged 18 to 65 years. The study excluded patients with uncontrolled infections, other autoimmune diseases, pregnancy or lactation. Diagnoses were based on clinical symptoms, serum thyroxine and TRAb, thyroid ultrasound and orbital computed tomography. Blood from progressor patients was drawn when they were first diagnosed with hyperthyroidism, before any ophthalmopathy symptoms appeared. Ficoll-Paque density gradient centrifugation was used to isolate PBMCs from about 10 ml of fresh peripheral blood. Progressor patients were initially diagnosed with Graves' hyperthyroidism and developed ophthalmopathy during follow-up. Trizol reagent was used to extract total RNA, and RNA quality was then checked on an Agilent 2100 Bioanalyzer. The TCR beta CDR3 regions were amplified from RNA transcripts. For the first round of RT-PCR on the TCR CDR3, the HTBI primer set was used together with the Qiagen OneStep RT-PCR kit. A second multiplex PCR round built the libraries, followed by size selection and purification. The libraries were sequenced on an Illumina HiSeq2000 using paired-end 100 bp reads. As for the authors' bioinformatics: SOAPnuke was used to process the raw data, throwing out any read that contained adapters or uncalled bases, had a mean Phred below 15, or lacked an exact constant-primer or identifier match. High-quality paired reads were merged using COPE v1.2.5, and each unique nucleotide sequence was defined as a clonotype. MiTCR v1.1 was used to align clonotypes to the IMGT TRBV, TRBD and TRBJ reference segments. The analysis was restricted to V-J combinations with a frequency above 0.0001, which together covered over 99% of the repertoires. A TCS score was defined as the ratio of F50 (clonal expansion) to E x V (chaos), with BLOSUM62-based TCRdist applied between CDR3 peptides within each V-J. Welch's t-statistics and random forest reduced roughly 540 V-J features to around 14, which were used in a naive Bayes classifier (R e1071). TCRdb trimmed public reads at Q25 via fastp, called clones via MiXCR and kept in-frame beta chains. All rows with the same CDR3 protein become a single entry with the most common DNA and genes. These V and J calls are TCRdb output, not the study's own analysis. For this sample the table gives around 380,000 distinct CDR3 sequences, of which roughly 13% were detected only once. Around 20% of the sample goes to the ten largest clones.

The study at large found these results: A model built on a 13 V-J signature distinguished ophthalmopathy from stable hyperthyroidism, reaching 85% to 90% sensitivity and about 81% specificity in cross-validation and 80%/75% in testing. Most expanded thyroid clonotypes (frequency above 0.001) were also detected in blood, suggesting blood repertoires may reflect thyroid immune responses. Sample size was not statistically predetermined, and blinding of investigators to group allocation was not performed. In validation, the model predicted progression to ophthalmopathy with roughly 70% sensitivity and around 72% specificity, a median of about 6 months before onset.

Taken from cysteine to phenylalanine, the CDR3 has 16 residues. CDR3 DNA only is kept here, 48 bases in frame from base 1. Trimming accounts for 4 bases at V and 2 bases at J, while the number of junction bases matched to no gene is 4. Looking up the germline V gene yields CDR1 SGHRS and CDR2 YFSETQ. The receptor was derived from a man aged 25-45 years with Graves' hyperthyroidism that later progressed to Graves' ophthalmopathy. The V and J genes are TRBV5-1 and TRBJ2-3, and 13 junctional nucleotides match TRBD2. Sequences were obtained from blood. The DNA is as follows: TGCGCCAGCAGCGGACTAGCGGGGGTACCCACAGATACGCAGTATTTT. This codes for CASSGLAGVPTDTQYF.